Described below is a single TCR beta chain sequence and its context. Antigen: not known. The record originates from a study of response to subunit inactivated influenza vaccine. After removal of 2 bases from V and 1 base from J, the junction contained 3 bases not matched to a gene. There are 15 residues in the CDR3. Germline CDR1 ENHRY, CDR2 SYGVKD. General study points: Few new T cells, the authors suggested, are recruited by each seasonal influenza vaccination.

From the RT-PCR reads, TCRdb called clonotypes with MiXCR, one entry per CDR3 protein. Among hundreds of thousands of distinct CDR3 sequences, approximately 10% were seen once, and the ten largest hold about 10%. The sequencing here drew on PBMCs from blood, taken on the day of vaccination. This chain joins TRBV10-3 and TRBJ2-3; 7 bases are shared with TRBD1. This clonotype was obtained from a man aged 50 to 60 who received an inactivated influenza vaccine. The DNA of the CDR3 is TGTGCCATCAGTGAGGGGACAGCAGGCACAGATACGCAGTATTTT. Translated, it gives CAISEGTAGTDTQYF.